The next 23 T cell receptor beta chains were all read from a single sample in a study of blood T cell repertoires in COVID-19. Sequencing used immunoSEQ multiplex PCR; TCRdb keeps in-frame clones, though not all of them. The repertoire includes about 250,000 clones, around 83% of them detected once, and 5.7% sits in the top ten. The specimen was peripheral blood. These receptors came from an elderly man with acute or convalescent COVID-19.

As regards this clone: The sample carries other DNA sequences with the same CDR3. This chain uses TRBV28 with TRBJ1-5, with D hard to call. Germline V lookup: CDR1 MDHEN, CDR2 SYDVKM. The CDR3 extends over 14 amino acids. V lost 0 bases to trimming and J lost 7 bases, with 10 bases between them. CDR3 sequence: CASSLWQVGQPQHF. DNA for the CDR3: TGTGCCAGCAGTTTATGGCAGGTTGGACAGCCCCAGCATTTT.

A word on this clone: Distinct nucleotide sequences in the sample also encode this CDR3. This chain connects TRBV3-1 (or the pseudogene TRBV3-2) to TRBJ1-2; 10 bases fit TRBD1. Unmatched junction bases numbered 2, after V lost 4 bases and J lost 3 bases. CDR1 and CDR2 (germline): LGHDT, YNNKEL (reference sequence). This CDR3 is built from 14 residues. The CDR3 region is CASSPGQGHYGYTF. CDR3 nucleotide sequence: TGTGCCAGCAGCCCGGGACAGGGGCACTATGGCTACACCTTC.

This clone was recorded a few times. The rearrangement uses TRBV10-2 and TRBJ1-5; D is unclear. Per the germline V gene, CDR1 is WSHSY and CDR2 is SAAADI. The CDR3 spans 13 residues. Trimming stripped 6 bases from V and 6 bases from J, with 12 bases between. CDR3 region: CASRESMSQPQHF. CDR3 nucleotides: TGCGCCAGCAGGGAGAGTATGAGTCAGCCCCAGCATTTT.

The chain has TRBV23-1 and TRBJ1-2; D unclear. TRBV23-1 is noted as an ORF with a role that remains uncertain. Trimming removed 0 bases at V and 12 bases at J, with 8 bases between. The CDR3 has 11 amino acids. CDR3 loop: CASSQSSLHTF. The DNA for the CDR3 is TGCGCCAGCAGTCAATCTTCCCTTCACACCTTC.

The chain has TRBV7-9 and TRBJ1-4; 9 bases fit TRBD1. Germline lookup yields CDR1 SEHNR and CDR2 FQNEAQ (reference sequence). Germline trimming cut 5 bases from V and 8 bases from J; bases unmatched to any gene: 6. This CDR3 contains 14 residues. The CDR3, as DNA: TGTGCCAGCAGCCCTCGGACAGGGGACGAAAAACTGTTTTTT. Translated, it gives CASSPRTGDEKLFF. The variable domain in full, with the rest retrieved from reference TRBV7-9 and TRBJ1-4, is DTGVSQNPRHKITKRGQNVTFRCDPISEHNRLYWYRQTLGQGPEFLTYFQNEAQLEKSRLLSDRFSAERPKGSFSTLEIQRTEQGDSAMYLCASSPRTGDEKLFFGSGTQLSVL.

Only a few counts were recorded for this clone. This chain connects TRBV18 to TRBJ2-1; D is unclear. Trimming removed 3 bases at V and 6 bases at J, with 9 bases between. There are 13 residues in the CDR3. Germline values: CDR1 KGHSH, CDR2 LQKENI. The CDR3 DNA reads TGTGCCAGCTCACCGGAGATGACCAATGAGCAGTTCTTC. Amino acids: CASSPEMTNEQFF.

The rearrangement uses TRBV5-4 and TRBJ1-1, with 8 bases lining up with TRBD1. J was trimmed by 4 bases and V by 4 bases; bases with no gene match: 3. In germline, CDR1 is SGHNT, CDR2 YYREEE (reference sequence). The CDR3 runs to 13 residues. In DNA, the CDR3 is TGTGCCAGCAGCCCTGACAGGGGCACTGAAGCTTTCTTT. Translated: CASSPDRGTEAFF. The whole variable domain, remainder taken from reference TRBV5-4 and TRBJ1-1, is ETGVTQSPTHLIKTRGQQVTLRCSSQSGHNTVSWYQQALGQGPQFIFQYYREEENGRGNFPPRFSGLQFPNYSSELNVNALELDDSALYLCASSPDRGTEAFFGQGTRLTVV.

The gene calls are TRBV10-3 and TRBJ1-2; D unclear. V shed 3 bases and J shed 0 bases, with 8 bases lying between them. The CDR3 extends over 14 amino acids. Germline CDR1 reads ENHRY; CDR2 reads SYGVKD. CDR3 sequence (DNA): TGTGCCATCAGTGAAAGCGAGGCTAACTATGGCTACACCTTC. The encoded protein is CAISESEANYGYTF.

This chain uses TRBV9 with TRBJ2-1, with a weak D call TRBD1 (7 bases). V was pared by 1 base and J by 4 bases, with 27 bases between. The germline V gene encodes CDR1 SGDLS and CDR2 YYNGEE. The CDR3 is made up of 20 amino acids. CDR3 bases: TGTGCCAGCAGCGTACCTCCAGGGGGAGGTGCTCCCAATTGGTACAATGAGCAGTTCTTC. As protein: CASSVPPGGGAPNWYNEQFF.

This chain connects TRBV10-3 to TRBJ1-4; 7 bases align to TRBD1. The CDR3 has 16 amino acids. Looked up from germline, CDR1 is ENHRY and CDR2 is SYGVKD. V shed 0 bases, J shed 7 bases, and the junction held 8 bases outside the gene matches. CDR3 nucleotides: TGTGCCATCAGTGAGTCCCACAGGGGAGGATTTGAAAAACTGTTTTTT. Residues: CAISESHRGGFEKLFF.

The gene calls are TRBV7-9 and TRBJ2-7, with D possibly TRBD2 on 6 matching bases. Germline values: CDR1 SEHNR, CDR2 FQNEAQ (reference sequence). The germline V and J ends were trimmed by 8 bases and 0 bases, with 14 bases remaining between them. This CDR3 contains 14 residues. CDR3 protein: CASSYGGSSYEQYF. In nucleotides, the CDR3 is TGTGCCAGCTCTTATGGGGGGAGCTCCTACGAGCAGTACTTC. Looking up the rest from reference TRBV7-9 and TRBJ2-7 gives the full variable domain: DTGVSQNPRHKITKRGQNVTFRCDPISEHNRLYWYRQTLGQGPEFLTYFQNEAQLEKSRLLSDRFSAERPKGSFSTLEIQRTEQGDSAMYLCASSYGGSSYEQYFGPGTRLTVT.

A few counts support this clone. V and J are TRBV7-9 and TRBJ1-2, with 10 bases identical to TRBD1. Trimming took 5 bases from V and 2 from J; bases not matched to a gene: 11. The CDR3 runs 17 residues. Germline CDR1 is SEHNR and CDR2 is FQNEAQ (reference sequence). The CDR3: CASSPGQGDVSNYGYTF. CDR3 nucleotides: TGTGCCAGCAGCCCCGGACAGGGGGACGTATCGAACTATGGCTACACCTTC. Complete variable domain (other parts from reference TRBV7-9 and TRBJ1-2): DTGVSQNPRHKITKRGQNVTFRCDPISEHNRLYWYRQTLGQGPEFLTYFQNEAQLEKSRLLSDRFSAERPKGSFSTLEIQRTEQGDSAMYLCASSPGQGDVSNYGYTFGSGTRLTVV.

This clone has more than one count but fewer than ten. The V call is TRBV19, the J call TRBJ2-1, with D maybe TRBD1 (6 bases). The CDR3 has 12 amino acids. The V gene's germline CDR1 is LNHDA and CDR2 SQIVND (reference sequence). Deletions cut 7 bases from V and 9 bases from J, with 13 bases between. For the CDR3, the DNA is TGTGCCAGTATGGAGAGGGGGAGTGAGCAGTTCTTC. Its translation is CASMERGSEQFF.

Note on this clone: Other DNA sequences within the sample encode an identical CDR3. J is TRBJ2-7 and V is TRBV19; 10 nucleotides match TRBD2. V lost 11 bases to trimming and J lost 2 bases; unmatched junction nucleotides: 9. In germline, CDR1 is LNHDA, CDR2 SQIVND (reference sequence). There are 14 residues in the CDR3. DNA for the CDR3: TGTGCCTCCTCGGGTAGCGGGGGGCCCTACGAGCAGTACTTC. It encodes CASSGSGGPYEQYF.

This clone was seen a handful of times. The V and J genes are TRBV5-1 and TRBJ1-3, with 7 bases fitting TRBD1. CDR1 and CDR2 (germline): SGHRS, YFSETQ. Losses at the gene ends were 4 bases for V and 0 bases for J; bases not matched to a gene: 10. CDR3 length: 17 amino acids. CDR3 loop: CASSPWGQRSSGNTIYF. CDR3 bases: TGCGCCAGCAGCCCCTGGGGACAGCGAAGCTCTGGAAACACCATATATTTT.

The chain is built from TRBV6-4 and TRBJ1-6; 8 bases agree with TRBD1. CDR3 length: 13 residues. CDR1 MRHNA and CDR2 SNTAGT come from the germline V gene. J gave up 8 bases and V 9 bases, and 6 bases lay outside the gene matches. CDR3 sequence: CASGQGLDSPLHF. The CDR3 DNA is TGTGCCAGTGGACAGGGTTTGGATTCACCCCTCCACTTT.

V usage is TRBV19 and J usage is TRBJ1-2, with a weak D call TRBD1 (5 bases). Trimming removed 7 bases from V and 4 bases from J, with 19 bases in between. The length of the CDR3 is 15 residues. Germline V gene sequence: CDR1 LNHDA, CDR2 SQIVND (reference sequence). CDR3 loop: CASTTGGAVGYGYTF. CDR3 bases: TGTGCCAGTACCACCGGCGGGGCAGTCGGCTATGGCTACACCTTC. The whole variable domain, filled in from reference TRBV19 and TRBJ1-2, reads DGGITQSPKYLFRKEGQNVTLSCEQNLNHDAMYWYRQDPGQGLRLIYYSQIVNDFQKGDIAEGYSVSREKKESFPLTVTSAQKNPTAFYLCASTTGGAVGYGYTFGSGTRLTVV.

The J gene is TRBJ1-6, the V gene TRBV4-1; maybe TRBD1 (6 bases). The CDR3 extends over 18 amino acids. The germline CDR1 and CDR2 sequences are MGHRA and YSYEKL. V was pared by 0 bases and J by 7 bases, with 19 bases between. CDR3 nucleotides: TGCGCCAGCAGCCAAGATTCTATAGGACAGCTAGGGAATTCACCCCTCCACTTT. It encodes CASSQDSIGQLGNSPLHF.

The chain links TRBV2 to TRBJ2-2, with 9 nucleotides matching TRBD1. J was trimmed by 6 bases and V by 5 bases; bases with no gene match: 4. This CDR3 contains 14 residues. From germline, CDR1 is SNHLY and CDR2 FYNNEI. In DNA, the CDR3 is TGTGCCAGCAGTAGGGACAGGGAGGCCGGGGAGCTGTTTTTT. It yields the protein CASSRDREAGELFF.

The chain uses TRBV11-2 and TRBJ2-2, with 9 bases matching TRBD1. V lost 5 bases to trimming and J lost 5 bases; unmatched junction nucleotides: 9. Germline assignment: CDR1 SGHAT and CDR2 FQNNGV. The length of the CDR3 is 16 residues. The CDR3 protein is CASSPYRGRYTGELFF. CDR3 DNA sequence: TGTGCCAGCAGCCCCTACAGGGGGCGATATACCGGGGAGCTGTTTTTT.

This chain's CDR3 is CASSLSGIRNSPLHF. DNA for the CDR3: TGCGCCAGCAGCTTGTCAGGGATTCGGAATTCACCCCTCCACTTT. This chain uses TRBV5-1 with TRBJ1-6, with D perhaps TRBD1 (5 bases). CDR1 SGHRS and CDR2 YFSETQ come from the germline V gene. V was trimmed by 1 base and J by 7 bases, leaving 12 bases between them. There are 15 residues in the CDR3.

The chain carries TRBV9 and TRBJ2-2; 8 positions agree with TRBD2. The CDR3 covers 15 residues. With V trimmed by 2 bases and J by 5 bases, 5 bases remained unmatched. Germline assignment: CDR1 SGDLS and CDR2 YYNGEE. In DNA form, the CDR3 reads TGTGCCAGCAGCGTCAGCGCGGGGGGTACCGGGGAGCTGTTTTTT. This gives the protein CASSVSAGGTGELFF.

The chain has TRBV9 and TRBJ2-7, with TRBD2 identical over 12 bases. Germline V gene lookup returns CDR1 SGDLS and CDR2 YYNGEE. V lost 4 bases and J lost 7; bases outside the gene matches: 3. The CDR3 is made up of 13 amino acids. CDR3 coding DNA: TGTGCCAGCAGCCTCGGGACTAGCGGGGAGCAGTACTTC. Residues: CASSLGTSGEQYF.